This TCR beta chain emerged from a study of blood T cell repertoires in COVID-19. Study in general: Samples taken during acute and convalescent COVID-19 were collected in the United States, Italy and Spain.

The germline V gene encodes CDR1 MDHEN and CDR2 SYDVKM. V lost 1 base to trimming and J lost 6 bases, with 15 bases between them. The CDR3 length is 15 residues. TCRdb's table, derived via immunoSEQ multiplex PCR, lists solely in-frame clones and lacks some. The top ten hold approximately 6.4% of the sample, which has more than 65,000 clones, about nine tenths seen once. This chain joins TRBV28 and TRBJ1-2; D might be TRBD1 (6 bases). The sequenced sample consisted of peripheral blood. The source is a woman aged 45-65 years with acute or convalescent COVID-19. In DNA, the CDR3 is TGTGCCAGCAGTTTATCCGGGGGGCGGGTGAATGGCTACACCTTC. Translating gives CASSLSGGRVNGYTF.